Sequencing of this T cell receptor (beta chain) was carried out in a study of shared clonotypes between healthy human individuals. Healthy HIV-negative adults without recent acute infections or vaccinations served as donors. This clone was observed once. V lost 3 bases and J lost 3, with 9 bases in between. CDR1 is LGHNA and CDR2 is YSLEER in the germline V gene. This CDR3 has 13 residues. Assay: immunoSEQ multiplex PCR; the TCRdb copy retains only in-frame clones and omits some. The table has 2,500,000 or so clones, roughly 93% seen once. Sample: naive CD4+ T cells from PBMCs. Specified subset: CD45RA+ positively selected. The sequence came from a man aged 18 to 30 in good health. Some clones in this sample may be carry-over from other donors' samples. The chain links TRBV4-3 to TRBJ2-7, with a possible D match to TRBD2 (6 bases). In nucleotides, the CDR3 is TGCGCCAGCAGCCATACTAGCAGCTACGAGCAGTACTTC. Translation: CASSHTSSYEQYF.